This T cell receptor beta chain was documented in a study of cytomegalovirus exposure and HLA in healthy donors. Concerning this clone: What it recognizes is unknown.

The V end was cut by 0 bases, the J end by 8 bases, with 14 bases between. CDR3 length equals 15 residues. The germline CDR1 and CDR2 sequences are SGHRS and YFSETQ. Study-wide points: Later analysis reportedly placed an Asian-associated ancestry cluster below the roughly 670-donor mean in N-insertions.

PCR employed 60 Vbeta and 13 Jbeta primers. This table comes from immunoSEQ multiplex PCR, and its TCRdb copy is limited to in-frame clones, with some not included. This sample has about 51,000 clones; around 80% occur once, and the top ten carry 2% to 2.5%. The receptor was isolated from a boy between 10 and 17 years old in good health and CMV-seropositive. Sequencing was done on a sample of PBMCs. The gene calls are TRBV5-1 and TRBJ1-4; D unclear. Here the CDR3 reads CASSLGGRAEEKLFF. DNA of the CDR3: TGCGCCAGCAGCTTGGGAGGGCGTGCGGAGGAAAAACTGTTTTTT.